This T cell receptor beta chain was found in a study of blood T cells in healthy people across ages. General observations from the study: Roughly linear age-related decline in beta diversity appeared, significant by age 40.

There are 14 residues in the CDR3. Trimming cost V 3 bases and J 1 base, with 10 bases left between them. Germline V lookup: CDR1 SGDLS, CDR2 YYNGEE. The authors ran a second PCR of roughly 6 to 12 cycles using a sample-barcoded 5' primer and a J-beta primer mix. Unique molecular identifiers of 12 random nucleotides labeled each cDNA. TCRdb re-derived calls from the 5' RACE reads in MiXCR, one entry per CDR3 protein. In the table there are around 710,000 distinct CDR3 sequences, 43% of which are singletons. About this clonotype itself: Antigen unknown.

The clonotype comes from an older woman in good health. The sample taken for sequencing was blood. The chain combines TRBV9 with TRBJ1-1; no reliable D call. The CDR3 DNA reads as TGTGCCAGCAGCGCCGGCGCCGGGAACACTGAAGCTTTCTTT. The encoded protein is CASSAGAGNTEAFF.